One sample yielded the 24 T cell receptor beta chains listed below, sequenced in a study of human T cells and chemical hapten exposure. Time point of the sample: patch test 1, 2 weeks after DPC sensitization. Specified treatment: therapeutic diphenylcyclopropenone sensitization with weekly scalp DPC. TCRdb analysed the RACE reads with MiXCR anew, one entry per CDR3 protein. The sample has about 340,000 distinct CDR3 sequences, around 7% seen once; the top ten hold more than 7%. The sample in question was whole blood, obtained in connection with sensitization to the hapten diphenylcyclopropenone (DPC). Receptor source: a woman aged 18-35 years with alopecia areata. Some clones in this sample may be carry-over from other donors' samples.

This clonotype was picked up many times. The V gene is TRBV6-5, the J gene TRBJ2-2; D remains unclear. The V end lost 4 bases, the J end lost 1 base, and 16 bases lay between the germline ends. Germline CDR1 reads MNHEY; CDR2 reads SVGAGI. The CDR3 is 17 amino acids. CDR3 amino acids: CASSLSGGSVNTGELFF. Written as DNA, the CDR3 is TGTGCCAGCAGTTTGAGTGGTGGGTCAGTGAACACCGGGGAGCTGTTTTTT.

The rearrangement uses TRBV6-5 and TRBJ2-7; 7 nucleotides match TRBD1. Germline V gives CDR1 MNHEY, CDR2 SVGAGI. This CDR3 comprises 14 residues. Trimming at V came to 5 bases and at J to 4 bases, leaving 8 bases not matched to a gene. The CDR3 protein is CASSPDRQGYEQYF. The DNA of the CDR3 is TGTGCCAGCAGTCCGGACAGGCAGGGGTACGAGCAGTACTTC.

This clonotype was detected ten times or more. The chain recombines TRBV5-4 with TRBJ2-2; 12 bases match TRBD2. V lost 3 bases and J lost 8; bases outside the gene matches: 14. There are 18 residues in the CDR3. Germline CDR1 reads SGHNT; CDR2 reads YYREEE (reference sequence). This chain's CDR3 is CASSYRTSGDPSWGELFF. CDR3 DNA sequence: TGTGCCAGCAGCTACCGGACTAGCGGGGATCCATCGTGGGGGGAGCTGTTTTTT.

The CDR3 DNA reads as TGTGCCAGCTCACGCTCAGGGAGTATGAACACTGAAGCTTTCTTT. It yields the protein CASSRSGSMNTEAFF. V gene TRBV18 combines with J gene TRBJ1-1, with D possibly matching TRBD1 (5 bases). V was pared by 4 bases and J by 0 bases, with 12 bases between. Germline-derived CDR1 and CDR2 are KGHSH and LQKENI. CDR3 length equals 15 residues.

The chain combines TRBV4-1 with TRBJ1-6; 7 nucleotides line up with TRBD1. The V and J ends lost 2 bases and 7 bases, in that order; junction bases with no gene match: 8. CDR1 MGHRA and CDR2 YSYEKL come from the germline V gene. This CDR3 comprises 16 residues. In DNA form, the CDR3 reads TGCGCCAGCAGCCAACCCCTCCGGGACAGAAATTCACCCCTCCACTTT. It encodes CASSQPLRDRNSPLHF.

This clonotype was picked up many times. The V call is TRBV20-1, the J call TRBJ2-1; 9 nucleotides agree with TRBD2. The germline V gene has CDR1 DFQATT and CDR2 SNEGSKA (reference sequence). V lost 1 base to trimming and J lost 10 bases; unmatched junction nucleotides: 8. The CDR3 consists of 14 residues. CDR3 DNA sequence: TGCAGTGCTAGAGTTACTAATAGCGGGAGCGAGCAGTTCTTC. This encodes CSARVTNSGSEQFF.

This clonotype appeared a few times. The chain uses TRBV2 and TRBJ2-5; no firm D call. Germline values: CDR1 SNHLY, CDR2 FYNNEI. V was pared by 3 bases and J by 4 bases, with 9 bases between. CDR3 length: 13 residues. The CDR3 loop is CASSEVRSETQYF. DNA of the CDR3: TGTGCCAGCAGTGAGGTTCGGTCAGAGACCCAGTACTTC.

This clonotype was recorded a few times. The chain uses TRBV6-1 and TRBJ1-4; D unresolved. CDR3 length: 14 residues. V lost 6 bases, J lost 10 bases, and 18 bases lay in between. Germline CDR1 MNHNS, CDR2 SASEGT. The CDR3 DNA sequence: TGTGCCAGCAGCTCACCGACCGACTCGGGAAAACTGTTTTTT. It is translated as CASSSPTDSGKLFF.

Comments on this clonotype: This may arise from a read error, as a much more abundant clone is one base away. The J gene is TRBJ1-1, the V gene TRBV7-9; no clear D. The CDR3 is 17 residues long. Germline CDR1 SEHNR, CDR2 FQNEAQ (reference sequence). CDR3 coding DNA: TGTGTCAGCAGCTTAGCGAGACGAATCGGGGTGAACACTGAAGCTTTCTTT. The encoded protein is CVSSLARRIGVNTEAFF.

The chain recombines TRBV3-1 with TRBJ1-6; D not resolved. Germline CDR1 LGHDT, CDR2 YNNKEL (reference sequence). The CDR3 length is 13 residues. V was clipped by 4 bases and J by 9 bases, with 10 bases between them. CDR3 DNA: TGTGCCAGCAGCCCGGACGAGTCTTCACCCCTCCACTTT. Its translation is CASSPDESSPLHF. The whole variable domain, filled in from reference TRBV3-1 and TRBJ1-6, reads DTAVSQTPKYLVTQMGNDKSIKCEQNLGHDTMYWYKQDSKKFLKIMFSYNNKELIINETVPNRFSPKSPDKAHLNLHINSLELGDSAVYFCASSPDESSPLHFGNGTRLTVT.

This chain connects TRBV7-2 to TRBJ2-3; TRBD1 is a possible D gene (5 bases). Germline V gene lookup returns CDR1 SGHTA and CDR2 FQGNSA. The CDR3 is made up of 15 amino acids. The V gene lost 2 bases and the J gene lost 3 bases, with 12 bases spanning the gap. This CDR3 is CASSLNPGRTDTQYF. The CDR3 DNA reads as TGTGCCAGCAGCTTAAACCCAGGGCGGACAGATACGCAGTATTTT.

There are a few counts of this clonotype. This chain links TRBV7-9 with TRBJ2-5; D might be TRBD1 or TRBD2, each matching 5 bases. Trimming pared 0 bases from V and 7 bases from J, leaving 12 bases between. Germline lookup yields CDR1 SEHNR and CDR2 FQNEAQ (reference sequence). The CDR3 contains 14 residues. The CDR3 here is CASSLAGDSTTQYF. CDR3 DNA: TGTGCCAGCAGCTTAGCGGGAGACAGCACGACCCAGTACTTC.

This chain links TRBV4-2 with TRBJ1-6; 7 nucleotides agree with TRBD1. V lost 2 bases to trimming and J lost 8 bases; unmatched junction nucleotides: 12. Germline loops: CDR1 LGHNA, CDR2 YNFKEQ. The CDR3 sequence is 17 residues long. The CDR3 reads CASSQMGRQGGYSPLHF. CDR3 coding DNA: TGTGCCAGCAGCCAAATGGGAAGACAGGGTGGGTATTCACCCCTCCACTTT.

The chain employs TRBV2 and TRBJ2-4; D possibly corresponds to TRBD1 (6 bases). CDR1 and CDR2 (germline): SNHLY, FYNNEI. The CDR3 covers 13 residues. V was trimmed by 2 bases and J by 6 bases, leaving 8 bases between them. The CDR3 spells CASSELGGNIQYF. Written as DNA, the CDR3 is TGTGCCAGCAGTGAACTAGGGGGAAACATTCAGTACTTC.

This clonotype was seen a few times. The chain joins TRBV7-8 to TRBJ2-1; a weak D match, TRBD1 (6 bases). Germline lookup yields CDR1 SGHVS and CDR2 FQNEAQ. V was clipped by 0 bases and J by 8 bases, with 17 bases between them. The CDR3 spans 16 residues. The CDR3 sequence: CASSLANRQVWDEQFF. The CDR3 DNA follows: TGTGCCAGCAGCTTAGCCAACCGACAGGTTTGGGATGAGCAGTTCTTC. The whole variable domain, remainder taken from reference TRBV7-8 and TRBJ2-1, is GAGVSQSPRYKVAKRGQDVALRCDPISGHVSLFWYQQALGQGPEFLTYFQNEAQLDKSGLPSDRFFAERPEGSVSTLKIQRTQQEDSAVYLCASSLANRQVWDEQFFGPGTRLTVL.

The rearrangement joins TRBV11-2 to TRBJ1-1; possibly TRBD1 for D (6 bases). The V and J ends lost 8 bases and 4 bases respectively, with 14 bases between them. Per germline, CDR1 SGHAT and CDR2 FQNNGV. The CDR3 extends over 13 amino acids. The CDR3 region has the DNA TGTGCCAGCTCACAGGGATTGGGCACTGAAGCTTTCTTT. This codes for CASSQGLGTEAFF.

The chain employs TRBV20-1 and TRBJ2-7; a weak D match, TRBD1 (5 bases). The ends were cut back, 6 bases at V and 12 bases at J, with 18 bases in the middle. Germline-derived CDR1 and CDR2 are DFQATT and SNEGSKA (reference sequence). CDR3 length: 11 residues. DNA of the CDR3: TGCAGTGCCCCAGACACAGGTGTTCTGTACTTC. Residues: CSAPDTGVLYF.

There are a few counts of this clonotype. The chain combines TRBV4-1 with TRBJ1-1; D not certain. Trimming removed 6 bases at V and 1 base at J, with 9 bases between. The CDR3 contains 13 residues. Germline lookup yields CDR1 MGHRA and CDR2 YSYEKL. The CDR3 DNA follows: TGCGCCAGCAGAAAAGGTGGGAACACTGAAGCTTTCTTT. Translated: CASRKGGNTEAFF.

In the case of this clonotype: A much larger clone lies one base from this, so it may be a read error. The V call is TRBV12-3 or TRBV12-4, the J call TRBJ1-2; possible D gene TRBD1, 5 bases. CDR3 size: 14 residues. V was shortened by 3 bases and J by 2 bases, with 10 bases between the two germline ends. The CDR3 loop reads CASSLSRGNYGYTF. In DNA, the CDR3 is TGTGCCAGCAGTTTGAGCCGGGGCAACTATGGCTACACCTTC.

In this sample, this clonotype turned up many times. This sequence joins TRBV6-2 or TRBV6-3 and TRBJ1-5, with 7 nucleotides matching TRBD1. Germline assignment: CDR1 MNHEY and CDR2 SVGEGT. V trimming: 5 bases; J trimming: 4 bases; junction bases outside the gene matches: 14. This CDR3 region has 17 residues. CDR3 bases: TGTGCCAGCAGTCTTCTCTTACCGGACAGGCCTAATCAGCCCCAGCATTTT. As protein: CASSLLLPDRPNQPQHF.

This clonotype was seen at least ten times. The chain combines TRBV6-1 with TRBJ2-7, with 9 bases lining up with TRBD2. This CDR3 is 14 amino acids long. Trimming at V came to 5 bases and at J to 3 bases, leaving 5 bases not matched to a gene. Germline CDR1 and CDR2: MNHNS and SASEGT. CDR3 in amino acids: CASSQRGVSYEQYF. CDR3 coding DNA: TGTGCCAGCAGTCAGCGGGGGGTAAGCTACGAGCAGTACTTC.

In its sample, this clonotype was seen a few times. The chain has TRBV12-3 or TRBV12-4 and TRBJ2-5; 10 nucleotides agree with TRBD1. CDR3 length: 15 residues. With V trimmed by 5 bases and J by 5 bases, 8 bases remained unmatched. This chain's CDR3 is CASSPAGQGFETQYF. The CDR3 bases are TGTGCCAGCAGTCCGGCGGGACAGGGGTTCGAGACCCAGTACTTC.

In its sample, this clonotype was seen many times. The rearrangement links TRBV20-1 to TRBJ2-7, with TRBD1 matching 7 bases. The CDR3 extends over 16 amino acids. Germline CDR1 is DFQATT and CDR2 is SNEGSKA (reference sequence). Losses at the gene ends were 0 bases for V and 0 bases for J; bases not matched to a gene: 8. The CDR3 loop reads CSAREVGQGDSYEQYF. The CDR3, as DNA: TGCAGTGCTAGAGAGGTCGGCCAGGGGGACTCCTACGAGCAGTACTTC.

This sequence joins TRBV6-5 and TRBJ2-3; 7 nucleotides align to TRBD1. Germline V gene data show CDR1 as MNHEY and CDR2 as SVGAGI. Trimming took 5 bases from V and 5 from J; bases not matched to a gene: 16. The length of the CDR3 is 17 residues. CDR3 loop: CASSITGQAGLGDTQYF. CDR3 DNA: TGTGCCAGCAGTATTACTGGACAGGCGGGCTTAGGAGATACGCAGTATTTT.